One sample yielded the 9 T cell receptor beta chains listed below, sequenced in a study of control samples from healthy donors and cancer patients. Sequencing was performed with immunoSEQ multiplex PCR; in TCRdb, only in-frame clones are kept and a portion is missing. The table lists over 150,000 clones, around 94% of them singletons. The sequenced material came from PBMCs. Receptor source: a man aged 60 to 69 with colorectal cancer.

The CDR3 sequence: CASSQDHGGNEKLFF. CDR3 sequence (DNA): TGCGCCAGCAGCCAAGATCACGGGGGGAATGAAAAACTGTTTTTT. The chain has TRBV4-3 and TRBJ1-4, with a tentative D call TRBD1 (5 bases). Trimming took off 0 bases at V and 5 bases at J, with 10 bases between the two ends. CDR1 LGHNA and CDR2 YSLEER come from the germline V gene. The CDR3 length is 15 residues.

V is TRBV5-1 and J is TRBJ2-7; 7 nucleotides align to TRBD2. The length of the CDR3 is 15 residues. Germline V gene sequence: CDR1 SGHRS, CDR2 YFSETQ. V shed 1 base, J shed 3 bases, and the junction held 7 bases outside the gene matches. In nucleotides, the CDR3 is TGCGCCAGCAGCTTGACGGGGGGTATTATCTACGAGCAGTACTTC. It encodes CASSLTGGIIYEQYF.

This chain links TRBV23-1 with TRBJ2-7; unclear D gene. TRBV23-1 is classed as an ORF, of uncertain function. V lost 7 bases, J lost 1 base, and 17 bases lay in between. The CDR3 sequence is 15 residues long. The CDR3 region is CASNSIAQQSYEQYF. The CDR3 DNA is TGCGCCAGCAATTCAATCGCCCAACAGTCCTACGAGCAGTACTTC.

The chain has TRBV4-3 and TRBJ2-5; D call uncertain. With 0 bases removed from V and 1 base from J, the gap between germline ends came to 9 bases. Germline V lookup: CDR1 LGHNA, CDR2 YSLEER. This CDR3 has 15 residues. CDR3 in amino acids: CASSQDSNLQETQYF. CDR3 sequence (DNA): TGCGCCAGCAGCCAAGACAGTAACCTCCAAGAGACCCAGTACTTC.

V and J are TRBV3-1 (or the pseudogene TRBV3-2) and TRBJ1-2, with TRBD1 matching 8 bases. V gave up 5 bases and J gave up 8 bases; unmatched junction bases: 4. The germline V gene has CDR1 LGHDT and CDR2 YNNKEL (reference sequence). The CDR3 sequence is 12 residues long. The CDR3 sequence: CASSETGVGYTF. As DNA, the CDR3 is TGTGCCAGCAGCGAGACAGGGGTCGGCTACACCTTC.

The chain has TRBV18 and TRBJ1-2, with unresolved D. V lost 3 bases to trimming and J lost 2 bases, with 13 bases between them. The CDR3 totals 15 residues. Per the germline V gene, CDR1 is KGHSH and CDR2 is LQKENI. The CDR3, as DNA: TGTGCCAGCTCACCCTCCCACTTGGTAAACTATGGCTACACCTTC. Translated, it gives CASSPSHLVNYGYTF.

This clone was seen once. CDR3 region: CASSEGQGDNEQFF. The CDR3 DNA follows: TGTGCCAGCAGTGAAGGTCAGGGAGATAATGAGCAGTTCTTC. J is TRBJ2-1 and V is TRBV6-1, with D perhaps assigned TRBD1 or TRBD2 (5 bases each). Trimming stripped 1 base from V and 7 bases from J, with 11 bases between. The CDR3 is 14 residues long. Per the germline V gene, CDR1 is MNHNS and CDR2 is SASEGT.

The chain has TRBV4-1 and TRBJ2-7; TRBD1 matches 7 bases. There are 14 residues in the CDR3. Germline CDR1 reads MGHRA; CDR2 reads YSYEKL. V lost 0 bases and J lost 4; bases outside the gene matches: 3. The CDR3 loop is CASSQDRGRYEQYF. In DNA form, the CDR3 reads TGCGCCAGCAGCCAAGATAGGGGGCGATACGAGCAGTACTTC.

The V call is TRBV4-1, the J call TRBJ2-3; 7 bases are a match to TRBD2. Germline CDR1 MGHRA, CDR2 YSYEKL. This CDR3 region has 15 residues. V shed 0 bases, J shed 4 bases, and the junction held 4 bases outside the gene matches. CDR3 protein: CASSQEGAGADTQYF. CDR3 nucleotide sequence: TGCGCCAGCAGCCAAGAAGGGGCGGGGGCAGATACGCAGTATTTT.